The rows below give T cell receptor beta chains drawn from one sample of a study of shared clonotypes between healthy human individuals. Data came from immunoSEQ multiplex PCR; TCRdb stores just in-frame clones and leaves some out. Of about 2.1 million clones listed, around 93% were seen once; the top ten hold less than 2%. Sequencing was carried out using naive CD8+ T cells from PBMCs. The receptor set was obtained from a man in his late teens or twenties in good health. Some clones in this sample may be carry-over from other donors' samples. Each CDR3 is given without its conserved first and last residue. The order of the fields is CDR3 protein, V gene, D gene, J gene. D genes are given only for firm matches.

ASSMSGELF,TRBV19,.,TRBJ2-2
ASSPSRGASYEQY,TRBV7-2,.,TRBJ2-7
ALRVPGGYT,TRBV2,.,TRBJ1-2
ASSLDRGLDGYT,TRBV13,TRBD1,TRBJ1-2
ASSHVWYSYEQY,TRBV23-1,.,TRBJ2-7
ASSLSRRGEQF,TRBV4-3,.,TRBJ2-1
ASSSYRQGGTEAF,TRBV5-1,TRBD1,TRBJ1-1
ASRGQGARKPQH,TRBV19,TRBD1,TRBJ1-5
ASSIAGIPETQY,TRBV19,.,TRBJ2-5
AWSVTVNTEAF,TRBV30,.,TRBJ1-1
ASSPPSGRGLGSTDTQY,TRBV18,TRBD2,TRBJ2-3
ASSPGHEQY,TRBV7-9,.,TRBJ2-7
ASSVGGHWAEQY,TRBV7-9,.,TRBJ2-7
ASSPTRLRTDTQY,TRBV6-5,.,TRBJ2-3
ASSVVASRLNQPQH,TRBV9,.,TRBJ1-5
ASSEGLVNNEQF,TRBV9,.,TRBJ2-1
SVEDGSYEQY,TRBV29-1,.,.
ASSQLGAVRKDNEQF,TRBV4-1,.,TRBJ2-1
ASSEPGGLNYGYT,TRBV2,.,TRBJ1-2
ASSQRDGYNEQF,TRBV4-1,.,TRBJ2-1
ASSFFRGREPQH,TRBV28,.,TRBJ1-5
ASSAGLAYEQY,TRBV5-1,TRBD2,TRBJ2-7
SVEDIATASQETQY,TRBV29-1,.,TRBJ2-5
ASAGQGEH,TRBV2,TRBD1,TRBJ2-3
ASSRTGTNEKLF,TRBV7-9,TRBD1,TRBJ1-4
ASSEITGDWETQY,TRBV6-1,.,TRBJ2-5
ASSLGPAVSYNEQF,TRBV13,.,TRBJ2-1
ASSLVLAGGPYEQF,TRBV7-9,TRBD2,TRBJ2-1
ASSNRLAGGNTDTQY,TRBV5-6,TRBD2,TRBJ2-3
ASRGTESYEQY,TRBV2,TRBD1,TRBJ2-7
ASSSGVDEQY,TRBV5-6,.,TRBJ2-7
ASSLSPSASDTQY,TRBV7-3,.,TRBJ2-3
ASSIIQEMNTEAF,TRBV19,.,TRBJ1-1
AWSVRDRTLNTEAF,TRBV30,TRBD1,TRBJ1-1
ASSLSPGASSYNEQF,TRBV27,.,TRBJ2-1
ASSLRTSNANEQF,TRBV28,TRBD2,TRBJ2-1
ASRDRVENTGELF,TRBV5-1,TRBD1,TRBJ2-2
SVDQGQGVPGSIQY,TRBV29-1,TRBD1,TRBJ2-4
ASSHRQGNTEAF,TRBV4-2,.,TRBJ1-1
ASSLGGSGAYEQY,TRBV11-2,.,TRBJ2-7
ASSYSSGNYGYT,TRBV6-6,.,TRBJ1-2
ASSPPGQDGEAF,TRBV28,TRBD1,TRBJ1-1
ASSPEGATNEKLF,TRBV6-5,.,TRBJ1-4
ASSKGGDNEQF,TRBV21-1,.,TRBJ2-1
ASSMGGTFSSYNEQF,TRBV18,TRBD2,TRBJ2-1
ASSSSGPHNEQF,TRBV6-5,.,TRBJ2-1
ASSITSGRYNEQF,TRBV19,TRBD2,TRBJ2-1
ASSARGVLETQY,TRBV13,.,TRBJ2-5